The 24 T cell receptor beta chains given below trace back to one sample, sequenced in a study of Ad26.COV2.S vaccination and SARS-CoV-2 variants. Sample treatment: some 20 received Ad26.COV2.S at low or high dose, single or two shots; several received placebo; per-sample allocation not given. Sampling occurred on day 63 after the first vaccine or placebo injection. Repertoires were generated with immunoSEQ multiplex PCR, while TCRdb's copy carries only in-frame clones and drops some. The sample yields around 450,000 clones, 89% seen once. The specimen comprised peripheral blood, sampled in a trial of Ad26.COV2.S vaccine versus placebo. These receptors were obtained from a person between 18 and 59 years old who received the Ad26.COV2.S COVID-19 vaccine or a placebo.

The J gene is TRBJ1-2, the V gene TRBV24-1; 7 nucleotides line up with TRBD1. V trimming: 3 bases; J trimming: 7 bases; junction bases outside the gene matches: 7. CDR1 is KGHDR and CDR2 is SFDVKD in the germline V gene. This CDR3 is 14 amino acids long. The CDR3 is CATSDKGAAGGYTF. CDR3 sequence (DNA): TGTGCCACCAGTGATAAGGGGGCGGCTGGTGGCTACACCTTC.

This clone appeared once. This rearrangement joins TRBV6-5 to TRBJ2-7; 10 bases line up with TRBD2. This CDR3 is 16 amino acids long. Germline CDR1 and CDR2: MNHEY and SVGAGI. V lost 5 bases, J lost 2 bases, and 9 bases stayed unmatched. CDR3 protein: CASSHLAGGPTYEQYF. The CDR3 nucleotides are TGTGCCAGCAGTCACTTAGCGGGGGGCCCTACCTACGAGCAGTACTTC.

The rearrangement links TRBV5-4 to TRBJ1-2; the D is unclear. The V and J ends lost 0 bases and 8 bases respectively, with 14 bases between them. The CDR3 loop spans 14 amino acids. CDR1 is SGHNT, CDR2 YYREEE, per germline (reference sequence). CDR3: CASSLVGSDLGYTF. Written as DNA, the CDR3 is TGTGCCAGCAGCTTGGTCGGATCGGACCTCGGCTACACCTTC.

This clone was recorded a few times. The chain links TRBV2 to TRBJ1-5; D remains ambiguous. CDR1 and CDR2 (germline): SNHLY, FYNNEI. Trimming took off 7 bases at V and 1 base at J, with 14 bases between the two ends. The CDR3 runs to 15 residues. CDR3 nucleotide sequence: TGTGCCAGCAAAGGAACGCGACCGAGCAATCAGCCCCAGCATTTT. Residues: CASKGTRPSNQPQHF. Complete variable domain (other parts from reference TRBV2 and TRBJ1-5): EPEVTQTPSHQVTQMGQEVILRCVPISNHLYFYWYRQILGQKVEFLVSFYNNEISEKSEIFDDQFSVERPDGSNFTLKIRSTKLEDSAMYFCASKGTRPSNQPQHFGDGTRLSIL.

The chain is built from TRBV5-8 and TRBJ1-5; D uncertain. This CDR3 comprises 13 residues. Germline CDR1 SGHTS, CDR2 YDEGEE. V was shortened by 1 base and J by 8 bases, with 10 bases between the two germline ends. This CDR3 is CASSLNPLKPQHF. In DNA, the CDR3 is TGTGCCAGCAGCTTGAATCCTCTTAAGCCCCAGCATTTT.

The CDR3 nucleotides read TGTGCCAGCAGCTTGGACTCCGGGACAATGAACACTGAAGCTTTCTTT. This translates into CASSLDSGTMNTEAFF. The chain uses TRBV5-6 and TRBJ1-1; TRBD1 might be the D (6 bases). V lost 0 bases and J lost 0, with 12 bases in between. The CDR3 sequence is 16 residues long. Germline V gene lookup returns CDR1 SGHDT and CDR2 YYEEEE.

This rearrangement joins TRBV30 to TRBJ1-1, with D uncertain. This CDR3 has 13 amino acids. From germline, CDR1 is GTSNPN and CDR2 SVGIG (reference sequence). V was pared by 3 bases and J by 1 base, with 9 bases between. CDR3 loop: CAWRSPGNTEAFF. As DNA, the CDR3 is TGTGCCTGGAGGAGTCCAGGGAACACTGAAGCTTTCTTT.

This sequence joins TRBV5-1 and TRBJ2-7, with D maybe TRBD2 (6 bases). This CDR3 comprises 14 residues. V dropped 4 bases and J dropped 1 base, with 12 bases sitting between them. Germline V gives CDR1 SGHRS, CDR2 YFSETQ. DNA of the CDR3: TGCGCCAGCAGCACGCAAGGAGGGTCCTACGAGCAGTACTTC. This translates into CASSTQGGSYEQYF.

The chain recombines TRBV7-9 with TRBJ2-7; TRBD1 matches at 8 bases. The CDR3 consists of 14 residues. Germline trimming cut 4 bases from V and 0 bases from J; bases unmatched to any gene: 2. Germline lookup yields CDR1 SEHNR and CDR2 FQNEAQ (reference sequence). In DNA, the CDR3 is TGTGCCAGCAGCTCACAGGGGGTCTCCTACGAGCAGTACTTC. Its protein product is CASSSQGVSYEQYF.

The chain has TRBV28 and TRBJ1-3, with 7 bases identical to TRBD1. CDR3 length: 15 residues. Germline V gene data show CDR1 as MDHEN and CDR2 as SYDVKM. J lost 2 bases, V lost 2 bases, and 3 bases had no gene match. The CDR3 DNA is TGTGCCAGCAGTTTAACAGGGGTCGCTGGAAACACCATATATTTT. Protein: CASSLTGVAGNTIYF.

The V gene is TRBV12-3 or TRBV12-4, the J gene TRBJ1-2, with a possible D match to TRBD1 (6 bases). CDR3 length: 13 amino acids. With 6 bases removed from V and 1 base from J, the gap between germline ends came to 9 bases. CDR3 in DNA: TGTGCCAGCAGGGACAGTTTTAACTATGGCTACACCTTC. It specifies CASRDSFNYGYTF.

The chain joins TRBV6-1 to TRBJ2-1; 8 bases match TRBD2. Germline trimming cut 2 bases from V and 7 bases from J; bases unmatched to any gene: 16. The CDR3 is 18 amino acids. Germline-derived CDR1 and CDR2 are MNHNS and SASEGT. Here the CDR3 DNA reads TGTGCCAGCAGTGAATGGGAGATCCCTGGACTAGCTGGGAATGAGCAGTTCTTC. Encoded protein: CASSEWEIPGLAGNEQFF.

V usage is TRBV28 and J usage is TRBJ1-4, with D hard to call. This CDR3 is 14 amino acids long. Germline V gives CDR1 MDHEN, CDR2 SYDVKM. V shed 1 base and J shed 2 bases, with 5 bases lying between them. As DNA, the CDR3 is TGTGCCAGCAGTTTATCGGGGACTAATGAAAAACTGTTTTTT. Its protein product is CASSLSGTNEKLFF.

This sequence joins TRBV2 and TRBJ2-1; possibly TRBD1 for D (5 bases). CDR1 and CDR2 (germline): SNHLY, FYNNEI. The V and J ends lost 6 bases and 0 bases respectively, with 12 bases between them. This CDR3 comprises 15 residues. This CDR3 reads CASRDTPSSYNEQFF. The CDR3 DNA reads TGTGCCAGCAGGGACACCCCGAGCTCCTACAATGAGCAGTTCTTC.

The chain links TRBV3-1 (or the pseudogene TRBV3-2) to TRBJ1-5; 7 positions agree with TRBD1. The CDR3 contains 16 residues. V lost 1 base, J lost 0 bases, and 3 bases stayed unmatched. Germline CDR1 and CDR2: LGHDT and YNNKEL (reference sequence). The CDR3: CASSQGTGYSNQPQHF. Here the CDR3 DNA reads TGTGCCAGCAGCCAAGGGACAGGATATAGCAATCAGCCCCAGCATTTT.

The V gene is TRBV4-3, the J gene TRBJ1-6; 10 bases map to TRBD1. This CDR3 is 18 amino acids long. Germline V lookup: CDR1 LGHNA, CDR2 YSLEER. After removal of 3 bases from V and 3 bases from J, the junction contained 8 bases not matched to a gene. CDR3 sequence (DNA): TGCGCCAGCAGCCAGGGAGTGGGACAGGGGATCTATAATTCACCCCTCCACTTT. It translates to CASSQGVGQGIYNSPLHF.

This chain connects TRBV11-2 to TRBJ2-5; 7 bases match TRBD2. This CDR3 has 15 amino acids. Germline CDR1 SGHAT, CDR2 FQNNGV. V dropped 4 bases and J dropped 2; count of bases not matched to a gene: 7. This chain's CDR3 is CASSYPAAGQETQYF. The CDR3 nucleotides read TGTGCCAGCAGCTATCCCGCAGCGGGGCAAGAGACCCAGTACTTC. Looking up the rest from reference TRBV11-2 and TRBJ2-5 gives the full variable domain: EAGVAQSPRYKIIEKRQSVAFWCNPISGHATLYWYQQILGQGPKLLIQFQNNGVVDDSQLPKDRFSAERLKGVDSTLKIQPAKLEDSAVYLCASSYPAAGQETQYFGPGTRLLVL.

Here the CDR3 reads CASSYSTGPAEKLFF. The CDR3 DNA reads as TGTGCCAGCAGTTACTCGACAGGGCCGGCCGAAAAACTGTTTTTT. The chain is built from TRBV6-5 and TRBJ1-4; 7 nucleotides agree with TRBD1. The length of the CDR3 is 15 residues. Germline CDR1 and CDR2: MNHEY and SVGAGI. The V gene end was trimmed by 0 bases and the J gene end by 8 bases; junction bases not matched to a gene: 6.

This chain connects TRBV7-9 to TRBJ1-1; D is ambiguous. Germline lookup yields CDR1 SEHNR and CDR2 FQNEAQ (reference sequence). Trimming removed 2 bases from V and 2 bases from J, with 9 bases in between. This CDR3 spans 14 amino acids. The CDR3 DNA is TGTGCCAGCAGCTTAAAGGAATTAAACACTGAAGCTTTCTTT. Its protein is CASSLKELNTEAFF.

The chain links TRBV7-2 to TRBJ1-2, with D maybe TRBD1 (6 bases). The V end was cut by 4 bases, the J end by 5 bases, with 11 bases between. Germline CDR1 is SGHTA and CDR2 is FQGNSA. The CDR3 has 13 residues. The CDR3 loop reads CASSSGVGYGYTF. The CDR3 coding sequence is TGTGCCAGCAGCTCAGGGGTTGGTTATGGCTACACCTTC.

The chain has TRBV6-1 and TRBJ2-5; D gene uncertain. The CDR3 has 12 amino acids. The V and J ends lost 3 bases and 2 bases respectively, with 4 bases between them. Per germline, CDR1 MNHNS and CDR2 SASEGT. CDR3 residues: CASSEAQETQYF. Here the CDR3 DNA reads TGTGCCAGCAGTGAGGCTCAAGAGACCCAGTACTTC.

CDR3 amino acids: CASSLAPTGGFMNSPLHF. CDR3 DNA: TGCGCCAGCAGCTTGGCCCCGACAGGAGGATTTATGAATTCACCCCTCCACTTT. The chain is built from TRBV5-1 and TRBJ1-6; TRBD1 might be the D (6 bases). The ends were cut back, 0 bases at V and 7 bases at J, with 20 bases in the middle. The CDR3 totals 18 residues. The germline CDR1 and CDR2 sequences are SGHRS and YFSETQ. Looking up the rest from reference TRBV5-1 and TRBJ1-6 gives the full variable domain: KAGVTQTPRYLIKTRGQQVTLSCSPISGHRSVSWYQQTPGQGLQFLFEYFSETQRNKGNFPGRFSGRQFSNSRSEMNVSTLELGDSALYLCASSLAPTGGFMNSPLHFGNGTRLTVT.

The chain is built from TRBV18 and TRBJ1-2; 7 nucleotides align to TRBD1. This CDR3 comprises 14 residues. CDR1 is KGHSH, CDR2 LQKENI, per germline. After removal of 0 bases from V and 12 bases from J, the junction contained 10 bases not matched to a gene. CDR3 nucleotide sequence: TGTGCCAGCTCACCACCAAACCAGGGGGTAAATCACACCTTC. Its translation: CASSPPNQGVNHTF.

The chain employs TRBV19 and TRBJ2-7; possible D gene TRBD1, 6 bases. V lost 4 bases and J 7 bases, leaving 14 bases between the germline ends. The length of the CDR3 is 13 residues. CDR1 LNHDA and CDR2 SQIVND come from the germline V gene (reference sequence). The chain's CDR3 is CASSTNRDGEQYV. The CDR3 bases are TGTGCCAGTAGTACGAACAGGGATGGGGAGCAGTACGTC.